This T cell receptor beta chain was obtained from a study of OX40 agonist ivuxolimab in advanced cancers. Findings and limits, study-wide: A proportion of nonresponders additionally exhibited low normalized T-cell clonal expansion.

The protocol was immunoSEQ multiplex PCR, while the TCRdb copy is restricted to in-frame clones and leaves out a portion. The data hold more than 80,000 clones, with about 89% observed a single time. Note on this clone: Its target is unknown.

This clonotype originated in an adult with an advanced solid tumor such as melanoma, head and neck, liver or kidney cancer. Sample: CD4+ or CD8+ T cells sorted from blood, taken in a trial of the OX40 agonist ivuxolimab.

DNA of the CDR3: TGTGCCAGCAGTTACTCCTTGGCGATTGAGACCCAGTACTTC. Residues: CASSYSLAIETQYF. The chain uses TRBV6-5 and TRBJ2-5, with no clear D. The CDR3 covers 14 residues. Trimming pared 0 bases from V and 5 bases from J, leaving 10 bases between. CDR1 MNHEY and CDR2 SVGAGI come from the germline V gene.